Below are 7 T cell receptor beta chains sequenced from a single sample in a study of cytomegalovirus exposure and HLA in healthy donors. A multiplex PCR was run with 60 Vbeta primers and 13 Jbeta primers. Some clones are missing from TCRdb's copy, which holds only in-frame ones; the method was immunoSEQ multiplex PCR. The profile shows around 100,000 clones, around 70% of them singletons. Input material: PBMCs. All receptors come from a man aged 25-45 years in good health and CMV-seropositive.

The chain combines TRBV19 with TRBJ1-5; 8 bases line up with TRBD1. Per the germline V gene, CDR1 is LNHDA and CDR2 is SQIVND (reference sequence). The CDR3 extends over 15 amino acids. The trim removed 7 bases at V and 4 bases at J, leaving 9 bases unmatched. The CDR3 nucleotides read TGTGCCAGTACCCCGGGACAGGAGGTGAATCAGCCCCAGCATTTT. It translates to CASTPGQEVNQPQHF.

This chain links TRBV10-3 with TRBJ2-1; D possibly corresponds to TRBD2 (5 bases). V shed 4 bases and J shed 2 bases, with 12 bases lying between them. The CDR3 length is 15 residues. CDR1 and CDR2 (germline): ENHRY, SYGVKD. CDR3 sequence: CAISAEVSAYNEQFF. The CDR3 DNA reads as TGTGCCATCAGTGCGGAGGTATCGGCCTACAATGAGCAGTTCTTC.

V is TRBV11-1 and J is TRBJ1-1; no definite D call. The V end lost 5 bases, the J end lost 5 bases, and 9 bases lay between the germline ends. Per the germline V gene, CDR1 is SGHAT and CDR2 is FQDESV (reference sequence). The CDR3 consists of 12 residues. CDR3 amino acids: CASSNWATEAFF. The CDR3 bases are TGTGCCAGCAGCAATTGGGCGACTGAAGCTTTCTTT. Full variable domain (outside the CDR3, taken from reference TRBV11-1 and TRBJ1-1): EAEVAQSPRYKITEKSQAVAFWCDPISGHATLYWYRQILGQGPELLVQFQDESVVDDSQLPKDRFSAERLKGVDSTLKIQPAELGDSAMYLCASSNWATEAFFGQGTRLTVV.

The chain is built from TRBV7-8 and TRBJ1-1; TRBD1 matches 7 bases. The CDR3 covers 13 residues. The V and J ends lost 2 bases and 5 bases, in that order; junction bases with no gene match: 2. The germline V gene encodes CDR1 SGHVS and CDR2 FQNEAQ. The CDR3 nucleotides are TGTGCCAGCAGCTTAAGGGGACAGACTGAAGCTTTCTTT. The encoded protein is CASSLRGQTEAFF.

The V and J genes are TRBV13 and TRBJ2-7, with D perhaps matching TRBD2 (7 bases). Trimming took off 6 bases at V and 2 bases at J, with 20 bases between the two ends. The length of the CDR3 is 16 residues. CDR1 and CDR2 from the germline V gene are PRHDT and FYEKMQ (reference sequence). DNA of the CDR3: TGTGCCAGCAGTAGAAATCTAGGGAGGGGGGCCTACGAGCAGTACTTC. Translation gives CASSRNLGRGAYEQYF.

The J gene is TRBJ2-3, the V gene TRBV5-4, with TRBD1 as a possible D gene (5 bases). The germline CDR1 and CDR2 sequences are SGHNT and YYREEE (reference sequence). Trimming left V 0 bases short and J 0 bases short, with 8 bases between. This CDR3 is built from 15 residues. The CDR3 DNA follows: TGTGCCAGCAGCTTGGTAGGGGCAAGCACAGATACGCAGTATTTT. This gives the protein CASSLVGASTDTQYF.

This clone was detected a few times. The CDR3 DNA is TGTGCCAGCAGCCCTTCCGGGACAGGGGTTACTGAAGCTTTCTTT. Translated, it gives CASSPSGTGVTEAFF. The genes are TRBV7-6 and TRBJ1-1; 10 bases match TRBD1. Unmatched junction bases numbered 8, after V lost 5 bases and J lost 5 bases. Germline CDR1 reads SGHVS; CDR2 reads FNYEAQ. This CDR3 spans 15 amino acids. Looking up the rest from reference TRBV7-6 and TRBJ1-1 gives the full variable domain: GAGVSQSPRYKVTKRGQDVALRCDPISGHVSLYWYRQALGQGPEFLTYFNYEAQQDKSGLPNDRFSAERPEGSISTLTIQRTEQRDSAMYRCASSPSGTGVTEAFFGQGTRLTVV.